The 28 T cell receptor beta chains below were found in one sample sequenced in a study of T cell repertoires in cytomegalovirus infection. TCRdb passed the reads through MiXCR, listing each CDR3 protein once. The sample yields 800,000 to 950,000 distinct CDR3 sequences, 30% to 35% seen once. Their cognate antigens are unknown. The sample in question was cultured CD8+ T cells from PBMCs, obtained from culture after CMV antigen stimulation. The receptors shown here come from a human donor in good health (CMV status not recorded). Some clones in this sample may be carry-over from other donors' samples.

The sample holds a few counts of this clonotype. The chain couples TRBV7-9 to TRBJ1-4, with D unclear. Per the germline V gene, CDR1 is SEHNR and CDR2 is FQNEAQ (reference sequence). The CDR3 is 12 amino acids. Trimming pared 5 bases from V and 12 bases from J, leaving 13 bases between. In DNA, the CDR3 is TGTGCCAGCAGCCTCACTCGAGTAGAACTGTTTTTT. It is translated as CASSLTRVELFF. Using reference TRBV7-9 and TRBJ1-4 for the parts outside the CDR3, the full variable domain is DTGVSQNPRHKITKRGQNVTFRCDPISEHNRLYWYRQTLGQGPEFLTYFQNEAQLEKSRLLSDRFSAERPKGSFSTLEIQRTEQGDSAMYLCASSLTRVELFFGSGTQLSVL.

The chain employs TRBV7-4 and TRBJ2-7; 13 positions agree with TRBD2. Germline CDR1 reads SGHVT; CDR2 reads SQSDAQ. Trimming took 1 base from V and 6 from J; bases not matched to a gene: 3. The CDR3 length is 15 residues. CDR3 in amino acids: CASSLGGLAGFEQYV. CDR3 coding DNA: TGTGCCAGCAGCTTAGGGGGACTAGCGGGGTTCGAGCAGTACGTC.

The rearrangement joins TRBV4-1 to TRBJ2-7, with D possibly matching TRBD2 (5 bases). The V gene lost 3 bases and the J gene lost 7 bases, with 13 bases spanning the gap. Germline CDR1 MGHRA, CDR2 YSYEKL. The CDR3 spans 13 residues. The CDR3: CASSHTQRGEQYV. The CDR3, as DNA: TGCGCCAGCAGCCACACACAGAGAGGGGAGCAGTACGTC.

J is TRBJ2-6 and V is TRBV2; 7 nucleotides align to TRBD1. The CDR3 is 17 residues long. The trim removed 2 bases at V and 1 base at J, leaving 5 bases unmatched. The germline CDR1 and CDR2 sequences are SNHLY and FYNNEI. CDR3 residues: CASSEPGQLSGANVLTF. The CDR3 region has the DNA TGTGCCAGCAGTGAACCGGGACAGCTATCTGGGGCCAACGTCCTGACTTTC.

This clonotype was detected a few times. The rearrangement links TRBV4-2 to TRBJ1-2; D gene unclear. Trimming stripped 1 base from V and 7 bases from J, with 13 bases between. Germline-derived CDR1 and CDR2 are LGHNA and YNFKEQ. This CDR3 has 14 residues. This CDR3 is CASSQGESLSGYTF. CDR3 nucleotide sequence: TGTGCCAGCAGCCAAGGCGAATCCCTCAGTGGCTACACCTTC.

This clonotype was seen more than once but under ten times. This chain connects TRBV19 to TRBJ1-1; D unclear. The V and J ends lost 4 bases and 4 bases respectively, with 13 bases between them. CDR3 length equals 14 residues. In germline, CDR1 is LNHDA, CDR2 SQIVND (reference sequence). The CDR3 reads CASSTLSGGTEAFF. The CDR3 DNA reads TGTGCCAGTAGTACCCTGAGCGGCGGCACTGAAGCTTTCTTT.

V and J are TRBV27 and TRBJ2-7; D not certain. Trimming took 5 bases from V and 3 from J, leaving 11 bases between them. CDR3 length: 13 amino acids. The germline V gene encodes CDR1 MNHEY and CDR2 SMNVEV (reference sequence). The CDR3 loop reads CASSLGLFYEQYF. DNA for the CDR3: TGTGCCAGCAGTCTCGGGCTATTCTACGAGCAGTACTTC.

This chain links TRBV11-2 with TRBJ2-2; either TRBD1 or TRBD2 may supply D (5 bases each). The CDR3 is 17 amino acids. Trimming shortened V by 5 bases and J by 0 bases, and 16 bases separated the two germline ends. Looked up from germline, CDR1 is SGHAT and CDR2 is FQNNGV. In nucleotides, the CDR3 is TGTGCCAGCAGCCACCCACGGGGCGCCGCGAACACCGGGGAGCTGTTTTTT. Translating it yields CASSHPRGAANTGELFF.

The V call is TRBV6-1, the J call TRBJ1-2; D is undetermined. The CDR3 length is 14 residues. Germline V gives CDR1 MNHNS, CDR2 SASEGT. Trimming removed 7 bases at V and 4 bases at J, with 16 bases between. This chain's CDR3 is CASTFRVPGYGYTF. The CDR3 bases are TGTGCCAGCACGTTTCGTGTCCCCGGCTATGGCTACACCTTC.

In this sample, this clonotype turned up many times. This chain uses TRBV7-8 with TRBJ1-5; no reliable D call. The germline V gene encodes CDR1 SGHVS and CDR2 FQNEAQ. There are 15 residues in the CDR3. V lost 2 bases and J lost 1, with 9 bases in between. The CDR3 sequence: CASSLYWESNQPQHF. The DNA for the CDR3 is TGTGCCAGCAGCTTATATTGGGAAAGCAATCAGCCCCAGCATTTT.

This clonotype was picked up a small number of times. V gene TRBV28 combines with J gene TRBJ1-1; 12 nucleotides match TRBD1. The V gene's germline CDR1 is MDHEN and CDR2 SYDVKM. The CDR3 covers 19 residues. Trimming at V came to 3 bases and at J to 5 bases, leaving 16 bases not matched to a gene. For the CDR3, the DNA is TGTGCCAGCAGTTTTTACCTCCGGGACAGGGGGCGAATAGGGACTGAAGCTTTCTTT. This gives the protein CASSFYLRDRGRIGTEAFF.

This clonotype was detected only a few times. The DNA for the CDR3 is TGTGCCAGCAGCTTACTGGAGAGCGAGCAGTACTTC. Protein: CASSLLESEQYF. The chain recombines TRBV7-9 with TRBJ2-7; no definite D call. In germline, CDR1 is SEHNR, CDR2 FQNEAQ (reference sequence). The CDR3 runs 12 residues. The V gene lost 2 bases and the J gene lost 6 bases, with 8 bases spanning the gap.

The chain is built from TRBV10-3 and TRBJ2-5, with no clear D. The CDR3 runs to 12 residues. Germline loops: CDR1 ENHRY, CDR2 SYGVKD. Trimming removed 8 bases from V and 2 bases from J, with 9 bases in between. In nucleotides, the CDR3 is TGTGCCATCGCCGAGGAACAAGAGACCCAGTACTTC. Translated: CAIAEEQETQYF.

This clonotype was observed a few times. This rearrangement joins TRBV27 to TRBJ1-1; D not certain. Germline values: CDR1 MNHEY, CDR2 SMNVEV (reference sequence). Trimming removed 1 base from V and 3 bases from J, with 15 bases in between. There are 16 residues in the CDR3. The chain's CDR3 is CASSLYPPAPYTEAFF. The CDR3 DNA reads TGTGCCAGCAGTTTATACCCCCCGGCCCCTTACACTGAAGCTTTCTTT.

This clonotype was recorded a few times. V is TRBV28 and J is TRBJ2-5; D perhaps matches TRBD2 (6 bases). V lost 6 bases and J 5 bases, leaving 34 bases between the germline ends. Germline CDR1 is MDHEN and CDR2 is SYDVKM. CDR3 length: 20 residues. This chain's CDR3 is CASSFTHTWGTLSSAETQYF. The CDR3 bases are TGTGCCAGCAGCTTTACCCACACGTGGGGGACCCTATCTAGCGCCGAGACCCAGTACTTC.

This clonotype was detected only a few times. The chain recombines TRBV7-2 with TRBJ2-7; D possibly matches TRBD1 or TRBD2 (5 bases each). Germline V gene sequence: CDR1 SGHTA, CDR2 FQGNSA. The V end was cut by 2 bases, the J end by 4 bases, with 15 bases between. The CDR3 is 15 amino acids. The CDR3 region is CASSLHMGPFYEQYF. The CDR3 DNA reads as TGTGCCAGCAGCTTACACATGGGACCCTTTTACGAGCAGTACTTC.

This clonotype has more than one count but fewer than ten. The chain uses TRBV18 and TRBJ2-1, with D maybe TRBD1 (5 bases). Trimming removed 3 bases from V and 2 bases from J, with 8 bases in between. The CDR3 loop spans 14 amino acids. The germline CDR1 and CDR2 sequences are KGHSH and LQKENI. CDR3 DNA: TGTGCCAGCTCACCGGACACGGCCTACAATGAGCAGTTCTTC. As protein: CASSPDTAYNEQFF.

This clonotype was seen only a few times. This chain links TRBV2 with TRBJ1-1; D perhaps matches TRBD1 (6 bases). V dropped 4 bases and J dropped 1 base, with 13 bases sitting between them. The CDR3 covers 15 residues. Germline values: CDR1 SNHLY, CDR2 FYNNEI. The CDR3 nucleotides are TGTGCCAGCAGTGTTGCAGGGGAGGGGAACACTGAAGCTTTCTTT. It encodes CASSVAGEGNTEAFF.

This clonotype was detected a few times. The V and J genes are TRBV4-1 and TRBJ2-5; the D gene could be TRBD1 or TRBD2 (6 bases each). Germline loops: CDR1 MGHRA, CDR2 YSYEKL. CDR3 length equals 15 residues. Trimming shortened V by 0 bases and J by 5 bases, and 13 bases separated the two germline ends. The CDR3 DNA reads TGCGCCAGCAGCCAAGATTGGCAGGGGAGGGAGACCCAGTACTTC. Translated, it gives CASSQDWQGRETQYF.

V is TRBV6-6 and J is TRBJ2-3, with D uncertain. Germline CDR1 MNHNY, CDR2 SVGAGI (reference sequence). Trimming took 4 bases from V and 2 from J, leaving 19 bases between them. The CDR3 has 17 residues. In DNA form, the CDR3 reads TGTGCCAGCAGTTGGCGATCGGGCCAGACCCACACAGATACGCAGTATTTT. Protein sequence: CASSWRSGQTHTDTQYF.

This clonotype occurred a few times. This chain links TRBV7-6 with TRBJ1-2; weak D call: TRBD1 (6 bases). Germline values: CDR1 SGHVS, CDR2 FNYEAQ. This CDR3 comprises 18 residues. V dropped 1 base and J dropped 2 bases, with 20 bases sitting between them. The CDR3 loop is CASSLGAGGPRMNYGYTF. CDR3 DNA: TGTGCCAGCAGCTTAGGGGCGGGGGGGCCGAGGATGAACTATGGCTACACCTTC.

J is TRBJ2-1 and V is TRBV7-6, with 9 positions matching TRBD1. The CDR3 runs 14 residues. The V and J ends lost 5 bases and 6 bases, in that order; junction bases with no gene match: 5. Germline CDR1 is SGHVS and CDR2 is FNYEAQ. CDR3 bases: TGTGCCAGCAGCGTTAACAGGGGGCCCAATGAGCAGTTCTTC. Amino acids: CASSVNRGPNEQFF.

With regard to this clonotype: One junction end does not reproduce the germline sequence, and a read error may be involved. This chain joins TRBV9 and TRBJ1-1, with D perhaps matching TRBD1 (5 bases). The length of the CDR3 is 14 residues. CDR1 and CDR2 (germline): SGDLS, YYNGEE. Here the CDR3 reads CACSPRRGGTEAFF. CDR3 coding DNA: TGTGCCTGCAGCCCCCGGCGGGGGGGGACTGAAGCTTTCTTT.

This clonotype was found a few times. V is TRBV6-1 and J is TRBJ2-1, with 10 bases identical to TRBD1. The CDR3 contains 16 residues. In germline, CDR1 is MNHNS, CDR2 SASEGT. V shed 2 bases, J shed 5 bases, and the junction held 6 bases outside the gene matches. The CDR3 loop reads CASSELGTGEDNEQFF. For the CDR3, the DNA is TGTGCCAGCAGTGAATTGGGGACAGGGGAAGACAATGAGCAGTTCTTC.

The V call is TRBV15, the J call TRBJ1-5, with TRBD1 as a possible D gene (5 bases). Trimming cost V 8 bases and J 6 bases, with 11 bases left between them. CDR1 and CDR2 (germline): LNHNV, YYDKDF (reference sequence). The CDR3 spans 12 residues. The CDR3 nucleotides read TGTGCCACCGGGCAGGGCGGTCAGCCCCAGCATTTT. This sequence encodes CATGQGGQPQHF.

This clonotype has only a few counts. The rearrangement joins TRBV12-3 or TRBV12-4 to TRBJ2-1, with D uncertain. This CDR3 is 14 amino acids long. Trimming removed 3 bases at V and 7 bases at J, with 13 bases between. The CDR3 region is CASSFSIERNEQFF. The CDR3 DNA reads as TGTGCCAGCAGTTTTAGCATCGAACGTAATGAGCAGTTCTTC.

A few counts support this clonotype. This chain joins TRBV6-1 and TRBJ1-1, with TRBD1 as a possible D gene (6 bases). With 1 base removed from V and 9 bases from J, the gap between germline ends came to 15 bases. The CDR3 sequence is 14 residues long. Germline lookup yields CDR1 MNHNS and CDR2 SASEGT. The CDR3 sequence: CASSEVSQTGKAFF. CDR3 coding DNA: TGTGCCAGCAGTGAAGTCTCCCAGACAGGAAAAGCTTTCTTT.

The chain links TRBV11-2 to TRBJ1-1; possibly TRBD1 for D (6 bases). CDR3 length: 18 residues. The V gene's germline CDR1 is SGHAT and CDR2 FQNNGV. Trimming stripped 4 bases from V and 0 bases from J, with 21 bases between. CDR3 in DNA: TGTGCCAGCAGCTCCTGGGGGGGGCCAACCCGTCTGAACACTGAAGCTTTCTTT. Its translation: CASSSWGGPTRLNTEAFF. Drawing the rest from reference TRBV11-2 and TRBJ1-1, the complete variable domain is EAGVAQSPRYKIIEKRQSVAFWCNPISGHATLYWYQQILGQGPKLLIQFQNNGVVDDSQLPKDRFSAERLKGVDSTLKIQPAKLEDSAVYLCASSSWGGPTRLNTEAFFGQGTRLTVV.